The present T cell receptor (beta chain) was sequenced within a study of T cell responses to AZD1222 COVID-19 vaccine. Study information: Some second doses came at about 4 weeks and others at about 12 weeks; these were pooled.

Germline V gene sequence: CDR1 SGHAT, CDR2 FQNNGV. The ends were cut back, 5 bases at V and 8 bases at J, with 21 bases in the middle. The CDR3 has 15 residues. Overall study findings and caveats: There were repertoire samples only from the period after the peak T cell response. The donors showed a predominance of white British ancestry and of females, with possible underestimation of clonal diversity. Only six people who got AZD1222 tested seropositive at baseline.

Clones were read by immunoSEQ multiplex PCR, and TCRdb kept only the in-frame ones, dropping some. The data hold about 95,000 clones, with 85% to 90% observed a single time. With respect to this clone: The antigen remains unidentified.

The chain has TRBV11-2 and TRBJ1-2; D ambiguous. The clonotype comes from an adult in good health. The sequences come from peripheral blood, collected on day 0 of AZD1222 vaccination. The CDR3 spells CASSPLKGRGEGYTF. CDR3 nucleotides: TGTGCCAGCAGCCCCCTTAAGGGTCGCGGGGAAGGCTACACCTTC.